This TCR beta chain stems from a study of graft-versus-host responses after intestinal transplantation. Study-wide results and caveats: Those patients showing graft-donor T cell macrochimerism displayed high graft-versus-host to host-versus-graft clonal ratios in allografts.

Details on this clone: Its specificity is not known.

Sequencing used immunoSEQ multiplex PCR; TCRdb keeps in-frame clones, though not all of them. The table records about 120,000 clones, approximately 90% of them present only once. The sequencing used unstimulated CD4+ T cells sorted from spleen or lymph node cells, collected before intestinal transplant. This TCR was recovered from a human donor who received an intestinal transplant.

The CDR3 reads CASSFRTSGRSETQYF. The CDR3 region has the DNA TGTGCCAGCAGTTTCCGGACTAGCGGGAGGTCAGAGACCCAGTACTTC. This chain connects TRBV28 to TRBJ2-5; the match to TRBD2 covers 14 bases. The V and J ends lost 3 bases and 4 bases, in that order; junction bases with no gene match: 4. The CDR3 contains 16 residues. CDR1 MDHEN and CDR2 SYDVKM come from the germline V gene. Variable domain in full (rest from reference TRBV28 and TRBJ2-5): DVKVTQSSRYLVKRTGEKVFLECVQDMDHENMFWYRQDPGLGLRLIYFSYDVKMKEKGDIPEGYSVSREKKERFSLILESASTNQTSMYLCASSFRTSGRSETQYFGPGTRLLVL.